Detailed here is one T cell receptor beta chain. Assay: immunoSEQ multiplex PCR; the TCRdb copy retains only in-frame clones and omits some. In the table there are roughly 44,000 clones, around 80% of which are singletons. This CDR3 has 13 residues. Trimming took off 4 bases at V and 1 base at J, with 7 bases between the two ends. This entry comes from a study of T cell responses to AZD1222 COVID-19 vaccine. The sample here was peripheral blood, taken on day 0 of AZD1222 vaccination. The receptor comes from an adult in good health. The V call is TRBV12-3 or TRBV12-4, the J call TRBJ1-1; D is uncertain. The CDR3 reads CASSSVRNTEAFF. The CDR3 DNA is TGTGCCAGCAGTTCGGTCCGGAACACTGAAGCTTTCTTT.